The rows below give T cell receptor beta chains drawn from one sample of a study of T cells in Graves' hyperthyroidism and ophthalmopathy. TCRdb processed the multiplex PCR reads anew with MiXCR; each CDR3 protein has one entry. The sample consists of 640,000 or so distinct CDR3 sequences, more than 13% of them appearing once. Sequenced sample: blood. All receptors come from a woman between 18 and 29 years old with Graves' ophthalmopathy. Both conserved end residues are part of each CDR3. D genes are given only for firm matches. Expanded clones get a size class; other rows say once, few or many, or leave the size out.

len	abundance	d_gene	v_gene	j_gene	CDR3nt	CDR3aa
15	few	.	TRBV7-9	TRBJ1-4	TGTGCCAGCAGCGCCCAAGGGTGGGCTAATGAAAAACTGTTTTTT	CASSAQGWANEKLFF
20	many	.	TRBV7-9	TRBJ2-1	TGTGCCAGCAGCTTAGGTCGGGGTGGGGGGACCGAAGGCTCCTACAATGAGCAGTTCTTC	CASSLGRGGGTEGSYNEQFF
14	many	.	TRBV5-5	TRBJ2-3	TGTGCCAGCAGCTTGGGAGGGACCACAGATACGCAGTATTTT	CASSLGGTTDTQYF
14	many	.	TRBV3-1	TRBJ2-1	TGTGCCAGCAGCCAAGGAACTAGCCAGGATGAGCAGTTCTTC	CASSQGTSQDEQFF
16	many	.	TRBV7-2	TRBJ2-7	TGTGCCAGCAGCTCCCCTGAGGGGGGGCGCGCCTACGAGCAGTACTTC	CASSSPEGGRAYEQYF
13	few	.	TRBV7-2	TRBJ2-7	TGTGCCAGTAGTAAAGTCTACCTTTACGAGCAGTACTTC	CASSKVYLYEQYF
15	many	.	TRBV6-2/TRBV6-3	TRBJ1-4	TGTGCCAGCAGTTACTCGGGCAGCCTTAATGAAAAACTGTTTTTT	CASSYSGSLNEKLFF
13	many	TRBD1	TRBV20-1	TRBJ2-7	TGCAGTGCTTCGGACAGGGGGAGATACGAGCAGTACTTC	CSASDRGRYEQYF
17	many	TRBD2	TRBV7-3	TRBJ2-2	TGTGCCAGCAGCTTGTACGGGACTAGCGGGAGGACCGGGGAGCTGTTTTTT	CASSLYGTSGRTGELFF
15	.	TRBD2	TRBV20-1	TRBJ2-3	TGCAGTGCTAGCGCACCGGGACTAGTTTCAGATACGCAGTATTTT	CSASAPGLVSDTQYF
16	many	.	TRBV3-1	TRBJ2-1	TGTGCCAGCAGCCAAGCCCTGCAGCGGGTTGGCTATGAGCAGTTCTTC	CASSQALQRVGYEQFF
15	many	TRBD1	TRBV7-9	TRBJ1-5	TGTGCCAGCAGCGAGGGGACAGGGGGCAATCAGCCCCAGCATTTT	CASSEGTGGNQPQHF